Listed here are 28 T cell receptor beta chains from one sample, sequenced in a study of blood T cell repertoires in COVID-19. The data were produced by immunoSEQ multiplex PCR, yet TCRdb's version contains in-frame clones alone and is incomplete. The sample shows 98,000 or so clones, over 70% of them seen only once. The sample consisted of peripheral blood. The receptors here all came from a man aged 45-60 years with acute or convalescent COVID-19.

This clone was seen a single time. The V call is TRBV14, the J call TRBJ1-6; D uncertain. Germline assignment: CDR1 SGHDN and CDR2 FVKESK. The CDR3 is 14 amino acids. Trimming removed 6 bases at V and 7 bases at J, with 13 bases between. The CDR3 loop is CASSSQLWNSPLHF. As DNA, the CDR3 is TGTGCCAGCAGTTCACAGTTATGGAATTCACCCCTCCACTTT.

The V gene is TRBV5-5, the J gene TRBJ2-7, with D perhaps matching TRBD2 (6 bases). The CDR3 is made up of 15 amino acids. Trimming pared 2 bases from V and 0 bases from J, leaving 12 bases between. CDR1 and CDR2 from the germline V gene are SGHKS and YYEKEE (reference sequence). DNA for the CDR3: TGTGCCAGCAGCTTTACTCCGGGACTCTCCTACGAGCAGTACTTC. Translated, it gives CASSFTPGLSYEQYF.

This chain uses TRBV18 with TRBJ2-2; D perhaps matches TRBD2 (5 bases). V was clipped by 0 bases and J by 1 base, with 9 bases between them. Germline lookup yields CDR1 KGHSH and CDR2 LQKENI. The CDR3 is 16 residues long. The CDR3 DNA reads TGTGCCAGCTCACCACCGAGGGCAATGAACACCGGGGAGCTGTTTTTT. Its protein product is CASSPPRAMNTGELFF.

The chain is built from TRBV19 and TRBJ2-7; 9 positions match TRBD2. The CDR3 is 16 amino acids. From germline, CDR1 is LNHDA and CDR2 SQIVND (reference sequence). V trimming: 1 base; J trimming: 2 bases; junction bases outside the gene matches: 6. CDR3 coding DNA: TGTGCCAGTAGTATAGGACTAGCGGACGCTCCCTACGAGCAGTACTTC. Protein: CASSIGLADAPYEQYF.

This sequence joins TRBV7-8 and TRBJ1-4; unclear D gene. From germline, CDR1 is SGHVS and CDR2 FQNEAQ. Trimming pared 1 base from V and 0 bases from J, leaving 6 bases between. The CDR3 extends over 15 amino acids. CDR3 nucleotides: TGTGCCAGCAGCTTAGTTTCTACAACTAATGAAAAACTGTTTTTT. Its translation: CASSLVSTTNEKLFF.

CDR3 bases: TGTGCCAGTAAAACCGGGACTAGCGGTTACAATGAGCAGTTCTTC. This gives the protein CASKTGTSGYNEQFF. This rearrangement joins TRBV19 to TRBJ2-1; 11 bases are a match to TRBD2. This CDR3 contains 15 residues. CDR1 is LNHDA, CDR2 SQIVND, per germline (reference sequence). Trimming removed 7 bases from V and 4 bases from J; junction bases left unmatched: 6. The full variable domain, completed using reference TRBV19 and TRBJ2-1, is DGGITQSPKYLFRKEGQNVTLSCEQNLNHDAMYWYRQDPGQGLRLIYYSQIVNDFQKGDIAEGYSVSREKKESFPLTVTSAQKNPTAFYLCASKTGTSGYNEQFFGPGTRLTVL.

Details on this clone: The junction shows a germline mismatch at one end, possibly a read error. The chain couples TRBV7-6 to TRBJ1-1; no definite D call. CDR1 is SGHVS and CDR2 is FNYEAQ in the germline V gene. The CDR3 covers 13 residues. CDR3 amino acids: CASSLAAGLEAFF. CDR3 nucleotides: TGTGCCAGCAGCCTAGCCGCAGGCTTGGAAGCTTTCTTT.

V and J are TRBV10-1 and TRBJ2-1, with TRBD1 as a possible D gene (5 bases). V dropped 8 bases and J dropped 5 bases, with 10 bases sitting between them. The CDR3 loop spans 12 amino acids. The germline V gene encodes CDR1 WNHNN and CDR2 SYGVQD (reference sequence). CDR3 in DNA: TGCGCCAGCTCTCAGGGCCACAATGAGCAGTTCTTC. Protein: CASSQGHNEQFF.

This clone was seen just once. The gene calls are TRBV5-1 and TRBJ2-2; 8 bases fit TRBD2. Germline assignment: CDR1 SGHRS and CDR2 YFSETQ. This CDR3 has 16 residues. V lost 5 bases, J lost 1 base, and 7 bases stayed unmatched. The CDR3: CASSLSLAGNTGELFF. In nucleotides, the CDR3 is TGCGCCAGCAGTCTGAGCCTAGCGGGGAACACCGGGGAGCTGTTTTTT.

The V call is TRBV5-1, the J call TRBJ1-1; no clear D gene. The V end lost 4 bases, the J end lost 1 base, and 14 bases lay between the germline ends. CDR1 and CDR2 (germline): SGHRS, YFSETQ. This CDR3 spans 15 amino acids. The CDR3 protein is CASSTSYGENTEAFF. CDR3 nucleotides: TGCGCCAGCAGCACAAGTTACGGGGAGAACACTGAAGCTTTCTTT.

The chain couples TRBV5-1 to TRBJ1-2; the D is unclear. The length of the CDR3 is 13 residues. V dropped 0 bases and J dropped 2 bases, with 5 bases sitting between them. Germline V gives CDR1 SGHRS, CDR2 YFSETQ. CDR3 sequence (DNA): TGCGCCAGCAGCTTGGATCCAAACTATGGCTACACCTTC. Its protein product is CASSLDPNYGYTF.

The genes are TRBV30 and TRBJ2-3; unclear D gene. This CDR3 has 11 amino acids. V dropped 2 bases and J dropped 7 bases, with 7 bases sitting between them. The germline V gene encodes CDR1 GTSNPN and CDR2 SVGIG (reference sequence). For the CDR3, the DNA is TGTGCCTGGAGTCCCAGAAATACGCAGTATTTT. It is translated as CAWSPRNTQYF.

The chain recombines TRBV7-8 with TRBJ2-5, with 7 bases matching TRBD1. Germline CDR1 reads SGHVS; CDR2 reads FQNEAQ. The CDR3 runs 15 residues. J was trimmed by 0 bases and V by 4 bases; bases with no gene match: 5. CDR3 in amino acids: CASSSDRTYQETQYF. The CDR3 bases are TGTGCCAGCAGCTCGGACAGGACGTACCAAGAGACCCAGTACTTC.

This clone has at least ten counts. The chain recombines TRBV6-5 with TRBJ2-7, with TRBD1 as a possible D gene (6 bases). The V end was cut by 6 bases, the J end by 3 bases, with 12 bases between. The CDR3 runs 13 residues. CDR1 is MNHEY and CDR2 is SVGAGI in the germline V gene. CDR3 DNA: TGTGCCAGCAGCCCGGACAGCTACTACGAGCAGTACTTC. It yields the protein CASSPDSYYEQYF.

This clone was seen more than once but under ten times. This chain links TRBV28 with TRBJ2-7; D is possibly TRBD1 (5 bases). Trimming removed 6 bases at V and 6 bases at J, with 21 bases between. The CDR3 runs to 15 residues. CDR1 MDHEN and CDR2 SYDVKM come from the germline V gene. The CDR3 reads CASRAHSPLTAEQYF. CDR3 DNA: TGTGCCAGCAGGGCACATTCGCCACTGACAGCCGAGCAGTACTTC.

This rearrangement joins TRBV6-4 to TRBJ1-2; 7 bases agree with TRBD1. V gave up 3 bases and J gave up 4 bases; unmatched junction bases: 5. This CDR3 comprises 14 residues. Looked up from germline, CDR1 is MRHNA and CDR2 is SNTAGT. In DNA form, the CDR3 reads TGTGCCAGCAGTGAGCAGGGGGGCGGCTATGGCTACACCTTC. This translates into CASSEQGGGYGYTF.

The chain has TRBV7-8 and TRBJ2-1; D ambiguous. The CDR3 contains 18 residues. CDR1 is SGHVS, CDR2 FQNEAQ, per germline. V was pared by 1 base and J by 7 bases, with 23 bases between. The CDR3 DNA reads TGTGCCAGCAGCTTAGAGTCAATTGGAGCCCCCTCTGGGAATGAGCAGTTCTTC. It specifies CASSLESIGAPSGNEQFF.

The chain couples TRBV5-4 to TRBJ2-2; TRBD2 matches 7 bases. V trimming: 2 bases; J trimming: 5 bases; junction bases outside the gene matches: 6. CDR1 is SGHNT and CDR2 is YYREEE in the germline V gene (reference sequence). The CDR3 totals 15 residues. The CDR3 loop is CASSLRSSGTGELFF. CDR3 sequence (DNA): TGTGCCAGCAGCTTAAGGAGTAGCGGGACCGGGGAGCTGTTTTTT.

Here the CDR3 DNA reads TGTGCCAGCAGCCTGGGGGGACAGCGGGTTTCACCCCTCCACTTT. Translating gives CASSLGGQRVSPLHF. The genes are TRBV7-9 and TRBJ1-6; 7 bases fit TRBD1. Germline V gene data show CDR1 as SEHNR and CDR2 as FQNEAQ (reference sequence). This CDR3 contains 15 residues. J was trimmed by 9 bases and V by 5 bases; bases with no gene match: 10.

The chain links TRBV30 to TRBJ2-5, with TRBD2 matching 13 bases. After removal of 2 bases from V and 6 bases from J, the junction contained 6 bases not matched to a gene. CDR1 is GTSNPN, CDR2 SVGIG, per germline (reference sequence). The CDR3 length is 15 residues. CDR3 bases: TGTGCCTGGAGTTTTGGACTAGCGGGAGAGAAGACCCAGTACTTC. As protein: CAWSFGLAGEKTQYF.

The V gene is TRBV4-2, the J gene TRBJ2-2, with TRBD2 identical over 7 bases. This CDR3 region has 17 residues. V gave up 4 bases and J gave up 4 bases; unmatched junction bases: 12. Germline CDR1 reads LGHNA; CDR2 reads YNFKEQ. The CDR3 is CASSLSWGGASTGELFF. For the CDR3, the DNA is TGTGCCAGCAGCCTCTCCTGGGGAGGGGCGAGCACCGGGGAGCTGTTTTTT.

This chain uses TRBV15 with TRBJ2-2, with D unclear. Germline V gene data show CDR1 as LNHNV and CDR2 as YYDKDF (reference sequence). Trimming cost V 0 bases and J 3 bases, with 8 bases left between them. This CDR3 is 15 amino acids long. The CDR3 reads CATSREDGYTGELFF. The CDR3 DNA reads TGTGCCACCAGCAGAGAAGACGGGTACACCGGGGAGCTGTTTTTT.

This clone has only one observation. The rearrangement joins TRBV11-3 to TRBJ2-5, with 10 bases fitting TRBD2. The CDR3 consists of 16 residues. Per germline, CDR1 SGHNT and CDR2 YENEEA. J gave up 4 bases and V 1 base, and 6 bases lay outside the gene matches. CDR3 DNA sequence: TGTGCCAGCAGCTTAGGCGGTCTAGCGGGAGTAGAGACCCAGTACTTC. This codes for CASSLGGLAGVETQYF. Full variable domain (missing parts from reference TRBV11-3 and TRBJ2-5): EAGVVQSPRYKIIEKKQPVAFWCNPISGHNTLYWYLQNLGQGPELLIRYENEEAVDDSQLPKDRFSAERLKGVDSTLKIQPAELGDSAVYLCASSLGGLAGVETQYFGPGTRLLVL.

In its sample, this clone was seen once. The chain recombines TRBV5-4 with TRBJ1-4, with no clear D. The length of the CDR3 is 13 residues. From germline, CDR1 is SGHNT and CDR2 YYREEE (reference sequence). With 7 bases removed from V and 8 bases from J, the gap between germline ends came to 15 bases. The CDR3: CASHSVGGEKLFF. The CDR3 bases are TGTGCCAGCCACAGTGTGGGAGGAGAAAAACTGTTTTTT.

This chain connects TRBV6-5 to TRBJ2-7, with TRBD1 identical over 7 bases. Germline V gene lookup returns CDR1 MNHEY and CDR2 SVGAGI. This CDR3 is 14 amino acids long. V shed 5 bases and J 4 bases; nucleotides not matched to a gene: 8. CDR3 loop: CASSISGQKYEQYF. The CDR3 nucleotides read TGTGCCAGCAGTATCTCGGGACAGAAGTACGAGCAGTACTTC.

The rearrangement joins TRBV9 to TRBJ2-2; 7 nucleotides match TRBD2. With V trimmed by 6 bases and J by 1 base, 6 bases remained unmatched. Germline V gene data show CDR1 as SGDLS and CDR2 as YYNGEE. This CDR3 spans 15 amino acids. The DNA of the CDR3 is TGTGCCAGCACCCCTAGCGGACTGAACACCGGGGAGCTGTTTTTT. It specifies CASTPSGLNTGELFF.

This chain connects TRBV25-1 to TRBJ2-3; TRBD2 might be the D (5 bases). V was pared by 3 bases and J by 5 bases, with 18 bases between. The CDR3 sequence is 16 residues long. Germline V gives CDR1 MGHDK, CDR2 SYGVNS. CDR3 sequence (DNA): TGTGCCAGCAGTGAGGGGTGGAGGCCTGGAAGAGATACGCAGTATTTT. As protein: CASSEGWRPGRDTQYF.

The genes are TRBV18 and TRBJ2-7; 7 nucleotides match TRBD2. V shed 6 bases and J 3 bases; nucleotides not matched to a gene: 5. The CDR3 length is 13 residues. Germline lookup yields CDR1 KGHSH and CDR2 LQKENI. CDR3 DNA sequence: TGTGCCAGCTCGGTAGCGGGTGGCTACGAGCAGTACTTC. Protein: CASSVAGGYEQYF.